This TCR beta chain derives from a study of PD-1 blockade in classical Hodgkin lymphoma. Overall study context: Intravenous delivery of nivolumab at 3 mg/kg to patients occurred every 2 weeks.

This clone was found a few times. Profiled with immunoSEQ multiplex PCR; TCRdb holds only in-frame clones, not every one. The data contain 50,000 to 65,000 clones, roughly 92% of them singletons. The time point is: cycle 4 day 1 (C4D1), after five to seven weeks of nivolumab. All patients relapsed after autologous stem cell transplantation, and brentuximab vedotin exposure varied. The CDR3 covers 15 residues. V gave up 0 bases and J gave up 9 bases; unmatched junction bases: 7. The germline V gene encodes CDR1 KGHSH and CDR2 LQKENI. This TCR was sampled from a human donor with classical Hodgkin lymphoma. The source material was peripheral blood mononuclear cells (PBMCs), sampled before the fourth cycle of nivolumab. The gene calls are TRBV18 and TRBJ2-4; 8 bases agree with TRBD2. CDR3 in amino acids: CASSPPEIAGGIQYF. CDR3 nucleotides: TGTGCCAGCTCACCACCGGAAATCGCGGGAGGCATTCAGTACTTC.